This TCR beta chain was documented in a study of blood T cell repertoires in COVID-19. Study context: Spain, Italy and the United States supplied samples that represented acute and convalescent COVID-19.

Profiling relied on immunoSEQ multiplex PCR, and the TCRdb table lists in-frame clones only, not all of them. The table has approximately 130,000 clones, roughly 72% seen once; the top ten hold 11%. With 7 bases clipped from V and 5 bases from J, the junction kept 7 bases outside the gene matches. There are 13 residues in the CDR3. The sequencing sample was made of peripheral blood. The source of this sequence is a human donor in a cohort sampled during active COVID-19. This sequence joins TRBV12-3 or TRBV12-4 and TRBJ2-5; 7 bases line up with TRBD1. The CDR3 DNA is TGTGCCAGCACAAGGGGGCGCTACGAGACCCAGTACTTC. This sequence encodes CASTRGRYETQYF.